These T cell receptor beta chains were read from a single sample in a study of breast tumors, draining lymph nodes, adjacent tissues. TCRdb used MiXCR to reprocess the multiplex PCR reads, holding one entry per CDR3 protein. The table has approximately 130,000 distinct CDR3 sequences, approximately 22% seen once. Sequenced: axillary lymph node tissue. Receptors originate from a female donor with breast cancer. Some clones in this sample may be carry-over from other donors' samples. CDR3s include the opening cysteine and the closing phenylalanine or tryptophan. The D gene is left open where the match is weak. Clone size, where shown, is once, few, many, or a class for clones that have expanded.

clone size	J gene	D gene	V gene	CDR3 protein
NA	TRBJ2-7	NA	TRBV28	CASSPRRGFPYEQYF
many	TRBJ1-3	NA	TRBV2	CASSEGPISGNTIYF
many	TRBJ1-5	TRBD1	TRBV6-5	CASSSGTGVIKPQHF
many	TRBJ1-5	NA	TRBV12-5	CASGFGGPNQPQHF
few	TRBJ2-3	TRBD2	TRBV27	CASSLLAGGGDTQYF
many	TRBJ1-6	NA	TRBV28	CASRTATYNSPLHF
many	TRBJ1-4	NA	TRBV27	CASRPAFGEKLFF
NA	TRBJ1-1	NA	TRBV7-2	CASSPDSYTEAFF
many	TRBJ2-7	NA	TRBV12-3/TRBV12-4	CASSLRVGGAIAYEQYF
many	TRBJ1-5	TRBD1	TRBV20-1	CSARVPGGNQPQHF
NA	TRBJ1-3	TRBD1	TRBV6-1	CASSVGTGFSGNTIYF
many	TRBJ2-2	NA	TRBV6-1	CASSEYAGYEGTGELFF
few	TRBJ2-7	TRBD2	TRBV20-1	CGARLPPASGSYEQYF
NA	TRBJ1-2	NA	TRBV7-9	CASAGESGYGYTF
many	TRBJ2-5	NA	TRBV5-1	CASSLEVQETQYF
many	TRBJ2-7	TRBD2	TRBV13	CASSFTSGSYEQYF
many	TRBJ2-7	TRBD2	TRBV5-4	CASSRGLAGAYEQYF
many	TRBJ2-3	TRBD2	TRBV11-3	CASSLDGWSAGPDTQYF
many	TRBJ2-7	TRBD1	TRBV7-3	CASSWGQGYEQYF
many	TRBJ2-3	NA	TRBV9	CASSSDRFSTDTQYF
NA	TRBJ1-5	TRBD1	TRBV10-3	CAISESGGQGAQPQHF
many	TRBJ2-2	NA	TRBV9	CASSVGSQGGTGELFF
many	TRBJ2-1	TRBD2	TRBV6-6	CASSYSSGLAFSSSYNEQFF